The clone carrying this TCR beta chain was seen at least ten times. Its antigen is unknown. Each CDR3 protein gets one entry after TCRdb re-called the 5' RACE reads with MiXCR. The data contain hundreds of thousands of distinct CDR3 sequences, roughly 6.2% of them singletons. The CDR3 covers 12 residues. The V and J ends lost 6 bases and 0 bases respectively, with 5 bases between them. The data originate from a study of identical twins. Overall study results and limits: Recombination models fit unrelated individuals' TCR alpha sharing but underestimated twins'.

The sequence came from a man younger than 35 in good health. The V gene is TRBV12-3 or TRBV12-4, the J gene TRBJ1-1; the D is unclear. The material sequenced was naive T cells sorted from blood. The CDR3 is CASRYMNTEAFF. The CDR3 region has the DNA TGTGCCAGCAGGTATATGAACACTGAAGCTTTCTTT.